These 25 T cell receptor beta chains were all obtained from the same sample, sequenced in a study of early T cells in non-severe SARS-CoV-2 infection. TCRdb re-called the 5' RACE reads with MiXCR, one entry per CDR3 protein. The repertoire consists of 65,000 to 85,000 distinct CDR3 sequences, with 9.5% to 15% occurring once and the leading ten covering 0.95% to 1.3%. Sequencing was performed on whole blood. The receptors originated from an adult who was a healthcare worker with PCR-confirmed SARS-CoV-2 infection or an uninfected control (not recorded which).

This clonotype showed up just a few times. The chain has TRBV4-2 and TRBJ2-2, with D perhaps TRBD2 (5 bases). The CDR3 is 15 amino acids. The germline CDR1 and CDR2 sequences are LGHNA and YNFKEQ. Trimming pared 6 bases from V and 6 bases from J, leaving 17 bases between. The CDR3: CASSLSEVYAGELFF. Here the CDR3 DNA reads TGTGCCAGCAGTCTATCGGAGGTCTACGCCGGGGAGCTGTTTTTT.

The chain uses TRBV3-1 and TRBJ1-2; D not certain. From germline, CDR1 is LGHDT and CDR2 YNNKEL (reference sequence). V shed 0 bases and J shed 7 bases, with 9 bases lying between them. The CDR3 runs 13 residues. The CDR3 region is CASSQDYRGGYTF. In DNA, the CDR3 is TGTGCCAGCAGCCAAGATTATCGGGGTGGCTACACCTTC.

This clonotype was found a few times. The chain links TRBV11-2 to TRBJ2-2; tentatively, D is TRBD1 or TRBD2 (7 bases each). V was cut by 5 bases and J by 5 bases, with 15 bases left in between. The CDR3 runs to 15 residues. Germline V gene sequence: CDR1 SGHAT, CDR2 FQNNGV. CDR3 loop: CASSLQQGGTGELFF. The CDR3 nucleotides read TGTGCCAGCAGCCTACAGCAGGGGGGGACCGGGGAGCTGTTTTTT. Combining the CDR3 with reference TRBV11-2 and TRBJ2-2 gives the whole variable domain EAGVAQSPRYKIIEKRQSVAFWCNPISGHATLYWYQQILGQGPKLLIQFQNNGVVDDSQLPKDRFSAERLKGVDSTLKIQPAKLEDSAVYLCASSLQQGGTGELFFGEGSRLTVL.

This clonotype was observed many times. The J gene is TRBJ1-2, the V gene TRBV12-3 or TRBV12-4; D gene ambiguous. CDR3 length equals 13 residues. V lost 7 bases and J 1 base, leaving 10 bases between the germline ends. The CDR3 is CASTPGLNYGYTF. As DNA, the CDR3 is TGTGCCAGCACCCCGGGCCTTAACTATGGCTACACCTTC.

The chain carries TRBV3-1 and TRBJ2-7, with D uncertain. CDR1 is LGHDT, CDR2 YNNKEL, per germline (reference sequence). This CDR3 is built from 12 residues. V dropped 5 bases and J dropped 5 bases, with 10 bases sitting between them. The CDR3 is CASSVRRDEQYF. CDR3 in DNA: TGTGCCAGCAGCGTCCGAAGGGACGAGCAGTACTTC.

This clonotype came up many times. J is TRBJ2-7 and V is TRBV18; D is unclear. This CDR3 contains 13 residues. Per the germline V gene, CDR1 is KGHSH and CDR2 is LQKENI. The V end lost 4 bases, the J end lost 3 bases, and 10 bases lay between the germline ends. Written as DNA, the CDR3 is TGTGCCAGCTCACTTGGGCCTAGCTACGAGCAGTACTTC. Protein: CASSLGPSYEQYF. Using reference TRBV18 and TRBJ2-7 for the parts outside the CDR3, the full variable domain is NAGVMQNPRHLVRRRGQEARLRCSPMKGHSHVYWYRQLPEEGLKFMVYLQKENIIDESGMPKERFSAEFPKEGPSILRIQQVVRGDSAAYFCASSLGPSYEQYFGPGTRLTVT.

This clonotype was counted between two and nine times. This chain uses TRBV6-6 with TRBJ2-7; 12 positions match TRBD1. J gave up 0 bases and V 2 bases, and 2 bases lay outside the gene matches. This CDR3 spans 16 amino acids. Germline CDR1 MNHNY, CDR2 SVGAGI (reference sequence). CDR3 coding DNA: TGTGCCAGCAGTTACCCGGGACAGGGGGCCTCCTACGAGCAGTACTTC. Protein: CASSYPGQGASYEQYF.

This chain's CDR3 is CASSLGGDYEQYF. The CDR3 DNA reads TGCGCCAGCAGCTTGGGAGGGGACTACGAGCAGTACTTC. The V gene is TRBV5-1, the J gene TRBJ2-7; D could derive from TRBD1 or TRBD2 (5 bases each). Germline CDR1 SGHRS, CDR2 YFSETQ. This CDR3 is 13 amino acids long. With 0 bases removed from V and 3 bases from J, the gap between germline ends came to 7 bases.

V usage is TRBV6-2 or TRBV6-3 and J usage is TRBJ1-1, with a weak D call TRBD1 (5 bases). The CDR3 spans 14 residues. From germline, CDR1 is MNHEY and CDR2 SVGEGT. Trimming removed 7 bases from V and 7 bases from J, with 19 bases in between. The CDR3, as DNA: TGTGCCAGCATGACGTCAAGGGGACGCCTTGAAGCTTTCTTT. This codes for CASMTSRGRLEAFF.

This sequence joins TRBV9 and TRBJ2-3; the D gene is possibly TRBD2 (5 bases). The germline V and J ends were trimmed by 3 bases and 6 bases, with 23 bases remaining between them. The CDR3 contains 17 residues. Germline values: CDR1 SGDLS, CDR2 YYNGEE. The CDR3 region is CASSERPLLDIPDTQYF. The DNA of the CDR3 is TGTGCCAGCAGCGAGCGACCTCTACTAGACATCCCGGATACGCAGTATTTT.

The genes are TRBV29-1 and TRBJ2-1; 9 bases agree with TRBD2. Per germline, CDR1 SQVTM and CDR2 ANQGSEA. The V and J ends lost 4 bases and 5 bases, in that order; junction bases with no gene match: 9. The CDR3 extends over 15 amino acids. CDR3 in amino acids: CSVVASGLANNEQFF. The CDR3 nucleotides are TGCAGCGTTGTGGCCTCGGGACTAGCCAACAATGAGCAGTTCTTC.

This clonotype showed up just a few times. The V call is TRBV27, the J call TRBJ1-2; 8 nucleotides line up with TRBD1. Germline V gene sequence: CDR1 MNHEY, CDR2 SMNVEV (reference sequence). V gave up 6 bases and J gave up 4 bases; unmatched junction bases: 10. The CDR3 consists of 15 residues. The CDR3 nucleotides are TGTGCCAGCAGAATCGCAGGGGGCGCTGGCTATGGCTACACCTTC. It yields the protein CASRIAGGAGYGYTF.

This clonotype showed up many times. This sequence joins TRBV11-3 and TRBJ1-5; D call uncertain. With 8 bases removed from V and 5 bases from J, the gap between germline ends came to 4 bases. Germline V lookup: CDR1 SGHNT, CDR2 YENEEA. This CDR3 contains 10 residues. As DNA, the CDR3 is TGTGCCAGCGAAGATCAGCCCCAGCATTTT. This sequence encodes CASEDQPQHF.

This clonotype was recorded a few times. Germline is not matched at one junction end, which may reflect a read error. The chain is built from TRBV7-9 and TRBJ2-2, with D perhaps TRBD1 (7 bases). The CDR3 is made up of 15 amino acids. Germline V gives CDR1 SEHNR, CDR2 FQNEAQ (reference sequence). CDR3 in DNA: TGTGCCAGCAGCTTAGGACAGGGACTCACCGGGGAGCTGGTTTTT. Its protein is CASSLGQGLTGELVF.

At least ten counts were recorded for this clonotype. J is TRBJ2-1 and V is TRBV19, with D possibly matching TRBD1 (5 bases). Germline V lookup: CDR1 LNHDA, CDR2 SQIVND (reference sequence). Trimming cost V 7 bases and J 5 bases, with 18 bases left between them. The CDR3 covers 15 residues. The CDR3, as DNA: TGTGCCAGTACCTGGGGCCCTGACTTCAACAATGAGCAGTTCTTC. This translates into CASTWGPDFNNEQFF.

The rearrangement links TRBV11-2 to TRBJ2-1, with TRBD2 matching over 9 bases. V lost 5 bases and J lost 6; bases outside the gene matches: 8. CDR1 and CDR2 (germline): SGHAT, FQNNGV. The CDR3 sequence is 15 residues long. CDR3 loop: CASSPVLAGSNEQFF. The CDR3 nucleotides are TGTGCCAGCAGCCCCGTTCTAGCGGGGTCCAATGAGCAGTTCTTC.

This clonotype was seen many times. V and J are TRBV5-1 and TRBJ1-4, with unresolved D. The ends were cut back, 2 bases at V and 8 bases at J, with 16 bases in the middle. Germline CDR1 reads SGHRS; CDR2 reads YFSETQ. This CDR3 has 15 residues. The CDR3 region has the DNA TGCGCCAGCAGCTTCGAGGCACGGCGGGAGGAAAAACTGTTTTTT. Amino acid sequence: CASSFEARREEKLFF.

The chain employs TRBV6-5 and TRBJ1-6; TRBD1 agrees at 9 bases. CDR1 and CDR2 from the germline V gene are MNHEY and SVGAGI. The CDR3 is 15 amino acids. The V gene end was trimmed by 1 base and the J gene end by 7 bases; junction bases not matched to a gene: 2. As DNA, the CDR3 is TGTGCCAGCAGTTACTGGGACAGGGTCAATTCACCCCTCCACTTT. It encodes CASSYWDRVNSPLHF.

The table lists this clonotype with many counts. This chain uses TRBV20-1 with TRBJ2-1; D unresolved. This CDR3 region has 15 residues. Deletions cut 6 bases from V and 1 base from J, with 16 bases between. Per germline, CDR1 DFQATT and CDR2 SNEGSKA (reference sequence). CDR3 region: CSAENFLPSYNEQFF. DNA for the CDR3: TGCAGTGCCGAGAACTTCTTACCTTCCTACAATGAGCAGTTCTTC.

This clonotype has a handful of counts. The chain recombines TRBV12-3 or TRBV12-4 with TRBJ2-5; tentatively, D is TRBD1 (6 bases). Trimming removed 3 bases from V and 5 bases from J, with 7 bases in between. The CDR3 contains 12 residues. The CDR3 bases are TGTGCCAGCAGTTTGGGACATGAGACCCAGTACTTC. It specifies CASSLGHETQYF.

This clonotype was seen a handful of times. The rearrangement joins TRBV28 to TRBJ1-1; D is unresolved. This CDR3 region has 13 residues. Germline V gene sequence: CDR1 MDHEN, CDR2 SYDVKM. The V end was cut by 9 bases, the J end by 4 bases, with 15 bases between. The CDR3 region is CASLGHSSTEAFF. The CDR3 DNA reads TGTGCCAGTCTCGGTCATTCAAGCACTGAAGCTTTCTTT.

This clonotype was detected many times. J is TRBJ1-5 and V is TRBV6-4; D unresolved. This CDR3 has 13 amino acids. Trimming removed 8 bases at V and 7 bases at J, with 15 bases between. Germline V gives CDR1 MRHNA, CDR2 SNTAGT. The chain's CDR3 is CASETDHAQPQHF. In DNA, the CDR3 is TGTGCCAGCGAAACCGATCATGCACAGCCCCAGCATTTT.

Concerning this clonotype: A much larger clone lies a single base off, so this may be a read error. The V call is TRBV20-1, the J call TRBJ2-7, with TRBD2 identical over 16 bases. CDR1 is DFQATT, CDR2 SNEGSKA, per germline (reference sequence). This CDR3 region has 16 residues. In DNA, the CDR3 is TGCAGTGTTAGACAAACGGGACTAGCGGGAGGGGACGAGCAGTACTTC. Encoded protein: CSVRQTGLAGGDEQYF.

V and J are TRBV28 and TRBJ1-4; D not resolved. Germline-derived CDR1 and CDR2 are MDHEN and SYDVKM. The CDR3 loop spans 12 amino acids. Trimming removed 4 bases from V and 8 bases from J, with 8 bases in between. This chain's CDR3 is CASSSPGEKLFF. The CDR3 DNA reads TGTGCCAGCAGTTCCCCGGGGGAAAAACTGTTTTTT.

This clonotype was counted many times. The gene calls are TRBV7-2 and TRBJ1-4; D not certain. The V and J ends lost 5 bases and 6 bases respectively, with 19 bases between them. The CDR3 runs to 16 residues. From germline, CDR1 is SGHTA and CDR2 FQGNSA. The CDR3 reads CASSPNRRIGDEKLFF. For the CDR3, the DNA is TGTGCCAGCAGCCCTAATCGACGGATAGGAGATGAAAAACTGTTTTTT.